This T cell receptor beta chain appears in the sequencing data of a study of CD8 T cells in Susac syndrome. This CDR3 has 16 residues. Looked up from germline, CDR1 is SGHVS and CDR2 is FQNEAQ. V was cut by 1 base and J by 6 bases, with 16 bases left in between. Study-level points and caveats: Clonal expansion was not observed in the Susac syndrome CD4+ T cell repertoires.

About this clonotype: The antigen is not known.

Reverse transcription of roughly 0.45 to 1 ug RNA used random hexamers. TCRdb analysed the immunoSEQ multiplex PCR reads with MiXCR anew, one entry per CDR3 protein. The sample includes around 140,000 distinct CDR3 sequences, over 90% seen only once; the top ten take 0.13% to 0.15%. Sequencing used CD4+ T cells from PBMCs. The TCR originated in a human donor with Susac syndrome. This chain joins TRBV7-8 and TRBJ2-1, with a tentative D call TRBD1 (6 bases). Written as DNA, the CDR3 is TGTGCCAGCAGCTTAGGAGATCCAGGGGTTAGCAATGAGCAGTTCTTC. Its protein is CASSLGDPGVSNEQFF. The whole variable domain, remainder taken from reference TRBV7-8 and TRBJ2-1, is GAGVSQSPRYKVAKRGQDVALRCDPISGHVSLFWYQQALGQGPEFLTYFQNEAQLDKSGLPSDRFFAERPEGSVSTLKIQRTQQEDSAVYLCASSLGDPGVSNEQFFGPGTRLTVL.